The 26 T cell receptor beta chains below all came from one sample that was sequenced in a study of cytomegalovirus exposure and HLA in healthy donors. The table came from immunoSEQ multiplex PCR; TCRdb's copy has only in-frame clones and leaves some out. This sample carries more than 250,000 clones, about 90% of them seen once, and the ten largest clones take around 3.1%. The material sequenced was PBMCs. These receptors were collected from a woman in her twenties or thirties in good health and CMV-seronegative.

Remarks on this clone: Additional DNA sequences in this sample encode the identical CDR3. For the CDR3, the DNA is TGTGCCAGCAGCTCGACCGGGGAGCTGTTTTTT. It yields the protein CASSSTGELFF. The genes are TRBV11-3 and TRBJ2-2; D gene uncertain. CDR3 length equals 11 residues. V was cut by 4 bases and J by 5 bases, with 2 bases left in between. Germline V gene sequence: CDR1 SGHNT, CDR2 YENEEA.

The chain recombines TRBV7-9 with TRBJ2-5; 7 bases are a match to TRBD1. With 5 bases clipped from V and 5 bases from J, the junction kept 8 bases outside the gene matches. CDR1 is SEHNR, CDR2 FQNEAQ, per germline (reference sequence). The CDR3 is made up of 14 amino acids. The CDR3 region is CASSAYEQGETQYF. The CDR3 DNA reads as TGTGCCAGCAGCGCCTACGAACAGGGGGAGACCCAGTACTTC.

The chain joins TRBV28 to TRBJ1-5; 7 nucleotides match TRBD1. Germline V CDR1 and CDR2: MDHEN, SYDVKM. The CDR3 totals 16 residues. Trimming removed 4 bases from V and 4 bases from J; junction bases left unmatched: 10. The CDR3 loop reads CASSSTQGILNQPQHF. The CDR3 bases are TGTGCCAGCAGTTCCACACAGGGGATCCTAAATCAGCCCCAGCATTTT.

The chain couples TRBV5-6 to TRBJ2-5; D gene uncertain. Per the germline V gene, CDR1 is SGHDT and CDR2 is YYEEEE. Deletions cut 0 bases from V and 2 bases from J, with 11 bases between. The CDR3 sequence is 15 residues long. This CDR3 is CASSLERVGQETQYF. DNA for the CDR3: TGTGCCAGCAGCTTGGAACGGGTTGGGCAAGAGACCCAGTACTTC.

The CDR3 DNA is TGCGCCAGCAGCCCTAGCGGGAGCTCCTACAATGAGCAGTTCTTC. It encodes CASSPSGSSYNEQFF. This chain links TRBV5-1 with TRBJ2-1; 10 bases fit TRBD2. Germline V gene lookup returns CDR1 SGHRS and CDR2 YFSETQ. Trimming at V came to 4 bases and at J to 0 bases, leaving 1 base not matched to a gene. There are 15 residues in the CDR3.

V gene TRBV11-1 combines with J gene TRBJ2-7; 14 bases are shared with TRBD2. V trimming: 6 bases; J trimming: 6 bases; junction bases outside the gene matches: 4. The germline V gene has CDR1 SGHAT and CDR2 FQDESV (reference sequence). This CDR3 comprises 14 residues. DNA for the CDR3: TGTGCCAGCAGACGGACTAGCGGGAGGAGCGAGCAGTACTTC. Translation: CASRRTSGRSEQYF. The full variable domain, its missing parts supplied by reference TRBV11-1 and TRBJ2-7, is EAEVAQSPRYKITEKSQAVAFWCDPISGHATLYWYRQILGQGPELLVQFQDESVVDDSQLPKDRFSAERLKGVDSTLKIQPAELGDSAMYLCASRRTSGRSEQYFGPGTRLTVT.

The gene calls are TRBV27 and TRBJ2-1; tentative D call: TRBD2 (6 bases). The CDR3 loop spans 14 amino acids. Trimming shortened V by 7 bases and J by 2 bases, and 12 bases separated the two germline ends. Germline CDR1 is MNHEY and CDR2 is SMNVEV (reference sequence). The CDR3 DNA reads TGTGCCAGCATAAAGAGCGGGCCCTACAATGAGCAGTTCTTC. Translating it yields CASIKSGPYNEQFF.

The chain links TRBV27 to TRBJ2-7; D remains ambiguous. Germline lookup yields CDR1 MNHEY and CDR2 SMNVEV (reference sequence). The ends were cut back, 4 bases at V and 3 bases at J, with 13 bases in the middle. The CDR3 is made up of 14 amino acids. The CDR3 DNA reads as TGTGCCAGCAGTTCTAGGATATCGGACTACGAGCAGTACTTC. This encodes CASSSRISDYEQYF.

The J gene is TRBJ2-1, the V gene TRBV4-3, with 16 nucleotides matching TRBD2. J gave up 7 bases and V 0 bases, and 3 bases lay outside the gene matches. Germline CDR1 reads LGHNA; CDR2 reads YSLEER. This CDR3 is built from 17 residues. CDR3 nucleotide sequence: TGCGCCAGCAGCCAAGAACAGGGACTAGCGGGAGGGAATGAGCAGTTCTTC. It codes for CASSQEQGLAGGNEQFF.

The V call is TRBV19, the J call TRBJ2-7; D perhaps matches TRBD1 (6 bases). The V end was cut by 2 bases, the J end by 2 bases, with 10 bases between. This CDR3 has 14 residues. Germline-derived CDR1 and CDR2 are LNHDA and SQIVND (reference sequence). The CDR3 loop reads CASSIQGIPYEQYF. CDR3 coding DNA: TGTGCCAGTAGTATACAGGGGATTCCCTACGAGCAGTACTTC.

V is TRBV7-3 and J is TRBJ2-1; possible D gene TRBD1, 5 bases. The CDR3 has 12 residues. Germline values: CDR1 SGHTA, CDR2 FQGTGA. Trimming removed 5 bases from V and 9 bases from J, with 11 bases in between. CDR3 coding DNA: TGTGCCAGCAGCCAGGGTAGGGCTGAGCAGTTCTTC. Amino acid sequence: CASSQGRAEQFF. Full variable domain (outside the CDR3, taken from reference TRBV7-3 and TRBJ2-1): GAGVSQTPSNKVTEKGKYVELRCDPISGHTALYWYRQSLGQGPEFLIYFQGTGAADDSGLPNDRFFAVRPEGSVSTLKIQRTERGDSAVYLCASSQGRAEQFFGPGTRLTVL.

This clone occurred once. CDR3 region: CATSRDWDGGAETQYF. The CDR3 DNA reads as TGTGCCACCAGCAGAGATTGGGACGGGGGCGCGGAGACCCAGTACTTC. V is TRBV15 and J is TRBJ2-5; D tentatively reads TRBD1 or TRBD2 (6 bases each). The V end was cut by 0 bases, the J end by 5 bases, with 16 bases between. Germline V gene sequence: CDR1 LNHNV, CDR2 YYDKDF (reference sequence). The CDR3 totals 16 residues.

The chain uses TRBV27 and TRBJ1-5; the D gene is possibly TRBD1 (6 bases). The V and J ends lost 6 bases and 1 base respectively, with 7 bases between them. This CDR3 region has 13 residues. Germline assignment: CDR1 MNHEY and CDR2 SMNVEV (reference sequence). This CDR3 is CASRDSSNQPQHF. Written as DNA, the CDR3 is TGTGCCAGCAGGGACAGCAGCAATCAGCCCCAGCATTTT.

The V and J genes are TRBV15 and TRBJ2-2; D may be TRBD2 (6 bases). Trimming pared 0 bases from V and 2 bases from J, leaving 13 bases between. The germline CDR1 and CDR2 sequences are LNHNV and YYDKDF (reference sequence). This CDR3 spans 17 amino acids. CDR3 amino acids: CATSRDPASVNTGELFF. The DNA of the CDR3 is TGTGCCACCAGCAGAGATCCGGCTAGCGTTAACACCGGGGAGCTGTTTTTT.

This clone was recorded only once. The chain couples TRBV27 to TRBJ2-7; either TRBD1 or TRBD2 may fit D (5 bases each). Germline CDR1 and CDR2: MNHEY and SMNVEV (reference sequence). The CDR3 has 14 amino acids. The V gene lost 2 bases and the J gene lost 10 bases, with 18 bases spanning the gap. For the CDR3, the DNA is TGTGCCAGCAGTTTAGCCCCGGAGTGGGGGATTCAGTACTTC. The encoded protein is CASSLAPEWGIQYF.

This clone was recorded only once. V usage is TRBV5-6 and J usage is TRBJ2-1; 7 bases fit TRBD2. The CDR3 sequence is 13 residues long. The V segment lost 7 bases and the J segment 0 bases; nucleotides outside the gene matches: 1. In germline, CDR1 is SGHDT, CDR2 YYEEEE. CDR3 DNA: TGTGCCAGCGGGAGGGACTCCTACAATGAGCAGTTCTTC. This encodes CASGRDSYNEQFF. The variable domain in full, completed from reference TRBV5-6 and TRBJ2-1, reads DAGVTQSPTHLIKTRGQQVTLRCSPKSGHDTVSWYQQALGQGPQFIFQYYEEEERQRGNFPDRFSGHQFPNYSSELNVNALLLGDSALYLCASGRDSYNEQFFGPGTRLTVL.

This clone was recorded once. The DNA for the CDR3 is TGTGCCAGCAGCTTAGATCAGGGGGCTAGGTACGAGCAGTACTTC. This sequence encodes CASSLDQGARYEQYF. The chain carries TRBV7-9 and TRBJ2-7; 8 bases line up with TRBD1. The length of the CDR3 is 15 residues. Germline CDR1 SEHNR, CDR2 FQNEAQ (reference sequence). Unmatched junction bases numbered 6, after V lost 1 base and J lost 4 bases.

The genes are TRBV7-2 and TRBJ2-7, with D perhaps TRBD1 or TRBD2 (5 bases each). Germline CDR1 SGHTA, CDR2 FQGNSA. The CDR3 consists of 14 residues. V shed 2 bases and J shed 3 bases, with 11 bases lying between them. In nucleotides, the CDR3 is TGTGCCAGCAGCTTACCGGGACGGGGCTACGAGCAGTACTTC. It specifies CASSLPGRGYEQYF.

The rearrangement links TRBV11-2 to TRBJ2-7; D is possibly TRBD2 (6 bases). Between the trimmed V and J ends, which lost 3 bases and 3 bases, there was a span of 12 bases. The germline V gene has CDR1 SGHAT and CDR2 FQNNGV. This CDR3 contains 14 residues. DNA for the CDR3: TGTGCCAGCAGCTTCGGCGGGGAGATCTACGAGCAGTACTTC. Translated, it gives CASSFGGEIYEQYF. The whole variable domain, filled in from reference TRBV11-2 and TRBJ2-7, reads EAGVAQSPRYKIIEKRQSVAFWCNPISGHATLYWYQQILGQGPKLLIQFQNNGVVDDSQLPKDRFSAERLKGVDSTLKIQPAKLEDSAVYLCASSFGGEIYEQYFGPGTRLTVT.

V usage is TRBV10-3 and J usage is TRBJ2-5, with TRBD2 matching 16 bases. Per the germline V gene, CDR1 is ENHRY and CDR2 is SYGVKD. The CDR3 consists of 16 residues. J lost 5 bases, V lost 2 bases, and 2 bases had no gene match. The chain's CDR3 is CAISEGTSGRAETQYF. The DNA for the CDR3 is TGTGCCATCAGTGAGGGGACTAGCGGGAGGGCGGAGACCCAGTACTTC.

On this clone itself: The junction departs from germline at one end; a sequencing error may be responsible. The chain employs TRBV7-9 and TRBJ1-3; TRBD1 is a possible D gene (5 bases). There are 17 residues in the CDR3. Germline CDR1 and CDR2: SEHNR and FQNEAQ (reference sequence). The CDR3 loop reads CASSIATRDGSGNTIYF. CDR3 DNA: TGTGCCAGCAGCATAGCTACCCGGGACGGCTCTGGAAACACCATATATTTT.

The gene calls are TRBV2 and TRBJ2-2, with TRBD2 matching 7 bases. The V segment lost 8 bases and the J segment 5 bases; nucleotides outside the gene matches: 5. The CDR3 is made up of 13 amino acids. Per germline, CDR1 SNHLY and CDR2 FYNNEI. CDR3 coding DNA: TGTGCCAGCGTGGGAGGGCTTACCGGGGAGCTGTTTTTT. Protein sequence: CASVGGLTGELFF. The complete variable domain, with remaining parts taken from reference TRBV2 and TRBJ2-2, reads EPEVTQTPSHQVTQMGQEVILRCVPISNHLYFYWYRQILGQKVEFLVSFYNNEISEKSEIFDDQFSVERPDGSNFTLKIRSTKLEDSAMYFCASVGGLTGELFFGEGSRLTVL.

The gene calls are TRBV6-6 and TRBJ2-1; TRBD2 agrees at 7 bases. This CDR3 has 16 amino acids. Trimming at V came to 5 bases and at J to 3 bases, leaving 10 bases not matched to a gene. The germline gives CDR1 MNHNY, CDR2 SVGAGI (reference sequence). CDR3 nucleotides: TGTGCCAGCAGTGGGAACTTAGCGGGTAGCTACAATGAGCAGTTCTTC. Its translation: CASSGNLAGSYNEQFF.

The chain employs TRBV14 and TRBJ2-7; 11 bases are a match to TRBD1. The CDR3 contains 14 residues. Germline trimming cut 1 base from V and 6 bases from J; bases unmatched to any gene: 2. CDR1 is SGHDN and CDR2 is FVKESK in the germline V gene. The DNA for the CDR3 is TGTGCCAGCAGCCAAGGGACAGGGGGCTTCGAGCAGTACTTC. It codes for CASSQGTGGFEQYF.

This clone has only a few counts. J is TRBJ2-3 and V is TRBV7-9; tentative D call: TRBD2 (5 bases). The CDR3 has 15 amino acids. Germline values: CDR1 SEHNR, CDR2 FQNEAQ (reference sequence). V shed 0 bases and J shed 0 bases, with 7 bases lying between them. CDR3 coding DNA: TGTGCCAGCAGCTTAGCGGGAGTAAGCACAGATACGCAGTATTTT. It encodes CASSLAGVSTDTQYF.

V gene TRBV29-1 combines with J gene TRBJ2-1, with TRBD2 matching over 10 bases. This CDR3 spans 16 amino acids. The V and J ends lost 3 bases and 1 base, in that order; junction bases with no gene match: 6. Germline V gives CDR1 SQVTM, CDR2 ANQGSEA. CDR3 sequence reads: CSVDGVAGGSYNEQFF. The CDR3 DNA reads TGCAGCGTTGATGGGGTAGCGGGAGGTTCCTACAATGAGCAGTTCTTC.